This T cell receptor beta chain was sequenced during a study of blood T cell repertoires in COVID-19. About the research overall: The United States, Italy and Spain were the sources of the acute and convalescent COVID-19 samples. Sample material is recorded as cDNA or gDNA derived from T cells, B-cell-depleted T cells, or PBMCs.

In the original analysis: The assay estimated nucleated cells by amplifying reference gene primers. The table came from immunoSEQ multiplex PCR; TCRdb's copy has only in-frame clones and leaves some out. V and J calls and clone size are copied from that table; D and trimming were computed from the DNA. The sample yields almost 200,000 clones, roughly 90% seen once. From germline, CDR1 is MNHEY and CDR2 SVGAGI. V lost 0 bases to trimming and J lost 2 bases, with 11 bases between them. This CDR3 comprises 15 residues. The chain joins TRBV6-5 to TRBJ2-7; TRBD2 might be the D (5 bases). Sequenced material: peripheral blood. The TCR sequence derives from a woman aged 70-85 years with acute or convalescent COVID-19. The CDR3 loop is CASSYSGAPTYEQYF. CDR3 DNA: TGTGCCAGCAGTTACTCGGGAGCGCCCACCTACGAGCAGTACTTC.